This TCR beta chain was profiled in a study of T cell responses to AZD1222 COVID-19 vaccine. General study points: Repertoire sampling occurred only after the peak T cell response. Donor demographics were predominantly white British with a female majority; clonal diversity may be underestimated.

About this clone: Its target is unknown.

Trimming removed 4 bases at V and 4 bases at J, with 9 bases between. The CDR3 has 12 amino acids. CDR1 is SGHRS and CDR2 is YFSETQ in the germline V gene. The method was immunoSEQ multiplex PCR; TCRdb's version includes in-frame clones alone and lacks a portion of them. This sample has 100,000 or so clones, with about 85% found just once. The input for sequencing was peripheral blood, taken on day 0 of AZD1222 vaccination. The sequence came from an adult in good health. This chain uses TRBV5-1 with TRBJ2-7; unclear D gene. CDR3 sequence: CASSGSSYEQYF. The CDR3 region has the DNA TGCGCCAGCAGCGGCTCCTCATACGAGCAGTACTTC.